The 3 T cell receptor beta chains below all came from one sample that was sequenced in a study of T cells expressing NK-cell markers. TCRdb re-analyzed the 5' RACE reads; it lists each CDR3 protein once, without DNA. This table lists roughly 180,000 distinct CDR3 sequences. Sequenced sample: blood T cells: a sorted CD56 or NKG2C T cell subset, CD4+ or CD8+ T cells, or bulk PBMC T cells (not recorded which). These receptors all come from a woman aged 18-69 years in good health.

CDR3 protein: CASSKGNSDSGNTIYF. The chain couples TRBV5-1 to TRBJ1-3. The length of the CDR3 is 16 residues. Germline loops: CDR1 SGHRS, CDR2 YFSETQ. The full variable domain, rest sourced from reference TRBV5-1 and TRBJ1-3, is KAGVTQTPRYLIKTRGQQVTLSCSPISGHRSVSWYQQTPGQGLQFLFEYFSETQRNKGNFPGRFSGRQFSNSRSEMNVSTLELGDSALYLCASSKGNSDSGNTIYFGEGSWLTVV.

The chain links TRBV20-1 to TRBJ2-5. Germline assignment: CDR1 DFQATT and CDR2 SNEGSKA (reference sequence). This CDR3 has 13 residues. CDR3: CSASDWVGETQYF.

The chain employs TRBV24-1 and TRBJ2-1; TCRdb outputs TRBD1, but without DNA this stays unchecked. Germline CDR1 is KGHDR and CDR2 is SFDVKD. CDR3 length: 16 residues. The CDR3 sequence: CATSDPGGQNHNEQFF.